These 12 T cell receptor beta chains came from one sample sequenced in a study of glioma-infiltrating T cells. Using RNA template, CDR3s of TCR alpha and beta were amplified with iRepertoire arm-PCR. TCRdb called the multiplex PCR reads again in MiXCR, with one record for every CDR3 protein. In the table there are fewer than 200,000 distinct CDR3 sequences, around 40% of which are singletons. The material sequenced was glioma tissue, nonneoplastic brain tissue, or PBMCs (not recorded which). These receptors were collected from a human donor with low-grade glioma or glioblastoma, undergoing nonglioma brain surgery, or in good health (not recorded which).

This clonotype was seen many times. The J gene is TRBJ2-3, the V gene TRBV7-3; D is uncertain. The CDR3 has 15 residues. The ends were cut back, 2 bases at V and 0 bases at J, with 9 bases in the middle. CDR1 is SGHTA and CDR2 is FQGTGA in the germline V gene. CDR3 in amino acids: CASSLSGGSTDTQYF. For the CDR3, the DNA is TGTGCCAGCAGCTTATCGGGCGGCAGCACAGATACGCAGTATTTT.

The gene calls are TRBV19 and TRBJ2-3, with TRBD1 identical over 8 bases. The trim removed 4 bases at V and 5 bases at J, leaving 2 bases unmatched. This CDR3 is built from 13 residues. Germline CDR1 and CDR2: LNHDA and SQIVND (reference sequence). CDR3 amino acids: CASSTDRGDTQYF. The DNA for the CDR3 is TGTGCCAGTAGTACCGACAGGGGAGATACGCAGTATTTT.

In its sample, this clonotype was seen many times. The chain employs TRBV20-1 and TRBJ2-7; 8 nucleotides line up with TRBD2. V trimming: 6 bases; J trimming: 0 bases; junction bases outside the gene matches: 13. The CDR3 has 16 residues. Germline assignment: CDR1 DFQATT and CDR2 SNEGSKA (reference sequence). Here the CDR3 reads CSAPGGREAHSYEQYF. As DNA, the CDR3 is TGCAGTGCCCCGGGCGGGCGGGAGGCCCACTCCTACGAGCAGTACTTC.

This clonotype occurred a few times. The chain's CDR3 is CASSTLGLAGQGEQYF. CDR3 bases: TGCGCCAGCAGCACCCTGGGACTAGCGGGACAGGGGGAGCAGTACTTC. The genes are TRBV5-1 and TRBJ2-7; TRBD2 matches 13 bases. There are 16 residues in the CDR3. V lost 4 bases, J lost 7 bases, and 11 bases stayed unmatched. Germline V lookup: CDR1 SGHRS, CDR2 YFSETQ.

The sample holds many counts of this clonotype. J is TRBJ1-1 and V is TRBV5-4, with a tentative D call TRBD1 (6 bases). CDR1 is SGHNT and CDR2 is YYREEE in the germline V gene (reference sequence). Trimming pared 4 bases from V and 3 bases from J, leaving 10 bases between. CDR3 length: 13 residues. For the CDR3, the DNA is TGTGCCAGCAGCGTAGGGACACACACTGAAGCTTTCTTT. Translated, it gives CASSVGTHTEAFF.

With respect to this clonotype: A read error may explain this, as a much larger clone is one base away. The chain recombines TRBV10-2 with TRBJ2-7, with a weak D call TRBD1 (5 bases). V was pared by 9 bases and J by 5 bases, with 20 bases between. Germline V gene data show CDR1 as WSHSY and CDR2 as SAAADI. The CDR3 is made up of 14 amino acids. As DNA, the CDR3 is TGCGCCAGAAGTTCAGGGTTAGTAAGCCACGAGCAGTACTTC. Its protein product is CARSSGLVSHEQYF.

Ten or more counts support this clonotype. The rearrangement uses TRBV19 and TRBJ1-1; possible D gene TRBD1, 6 bases. In germline, CDR1 is LNHDA, CDR2 SQIVND (reference sequence). Trimming removed 3 bases at V and 10 bases at J, with 12 bases between. The CDR3 consists of 12 residues. CDR3 in amino acids: CASSMSTGGAFF. The CDR3 region has the DNA TGTGCCAGTAGTATGTCGACAGGTGGAGCTTTCTTT.

The chain recombines TRBV3-1 with TRBJ2-1, with TRBD2 identical over 9 bases. Germline CDR1 and CDR2: LGHDT and YNNKEL (reference sequence). The CDR3 has 16 residues. V lost 0 bases to trimming and J lost 10 bases; unmatched junction nucleotides: 10. The CDR3 spells CASSQEFGGRAGEQFF. In nucleotides, the CDR3 is TGTGCCAGCAGCCAAGAATTCGGCGGGAGGGCAGGGGAGCAGTTCTTC.

This clonotype was seen many times. V usage is TRBV20-1 and J usage is TRBJ2-3, with 7 positions matching TRBD2. The CDR3 is made up of 16 amino acids. Germline-derived CDR1 and CDR2 are DFQATT and SNEGSKA (reference sequence). Trimming removed 6 bases from V and 4 bases from J; junction bases left unmatched: 16. CDR3 in amino acids: CSANELAGGASDTQYF. As DNA, the CDR3 is TGCAGTGCAAACGAATTAGCGGGTGGGGCGTCAGATACGCAGTATTTT.

This clonotype has at least ten counts. J is TRBJ2-5 and V is TRBV6-1, with 7 bases identical to TRBD2. Germline values: CDR1 MNHNS, CDR2 SASEGT. The CDR3 runs 16 residues. Trimming took 6 bases from V and 1 from J; bases not matched to a gene: 11. This CDR3 reads CASSPGSGNIQETQYF. The CDR3 DNA reads TGTGCCAGCAGCCCGGGGAGCGGGAATATCCAAGAGACCCAGTACTTC.

Worth noting for this clonotype: At one of its ends the junction is not consistent with the germline gene, which may arise from a read error. This chain links TRBV25-1 with TRBJ1-1; D is ambiguous. The length of the CDR3 is 14 residues. Germline CDR1 MGHDK, CDR2 SYGVNS. The DNA for the CDR3 is TGTGCCAGAAGTGTATCCGTTGTAGGAACTGAAGCTTTATTT. As protein: CARSVSVVGTEALF.

There are many counts of this clonotype. The chain uses TRBV20-1 and TRBJ2-1; 7 nucleotides agree with TRBD1. The germline V gene encodes CDR1 DFQATT and CDR2 SNEGSKA (reference sequence). The CDR3 sequence is 12 residues long. The V segment lost 5 bases and the J segment 8 bases; nucleotides outside the gene matches: 6. CDR3 bases: TGCAGTGCTCGCCGGGACAGCGATGAGCAGTTCTTC. It yields the protein CSARRDSDEQFF.